The 32 T cell receptor beta chains listed next were all sequenced from one sample in a study of T cell clonality in common variable immunodeficiency. Whole-study results and caveats: In common variable immunodeficiency, TCR beta chains reportedly carried fewer deletions and N-nucleotide insertions.

These TCRs are of unknown antigen specificity. Some clones are missing from TCRdb's copy, which holds only in-frame ones; the method was immunoSEQ multiplex PCR. This sample comprises around 19,000 clones, none seen once only. The sequenced sample was peripheral blood mononuclear cells. The receptors stem from a human donor with common variable immunodeficiency.

This clone appeared many times. Read data end 3 residues before the CDR3 end; the end is taken from the germline J gene. This chain connects TRBV29-1 to TRBJ1-1; the D gene is possibly TRBD1 (6 bases). CDR1 is SQVTM and CDR2 is ANQGSEA in the germline V gene. The CDR3 extends over 12 amino acids. Trimming left V 7 bases short and J 0 bases short, with 9 bases between. The CDR3 loop reads CSAGQMNTEAFF. The DNA read from the CDR3 is TGCAGCGCTGGACAGATGAACACTGAA.

Sample share makes this clone medium-sized. The read ends 3 residues shy of where the CDR3 ends; the end is completed using the germline J gene. The V gene is TRBV9, the J gene TRBJ1-4; D not resolved. CDR1 and CDR2 from the germline V gene are SGDLS and YYNGEE. The CDR3 is 16 amino acids. V lost 0 bases and J 4 bases, leaving 13 bases between the germline ends. The CDR3 bases that were read are TGTGCCAGCAGCGTAGGGGTAGGGCAGATTAATGAAAAA. Translated, it gives CASSVGVGQINEK. The whole CDR3 is CASSVGVGQINEKLFF.

Concerning this clone itself: The read ends 3 residues before the CDR3 terminus; that terminus is restored from the germline J gene. The chain links TRBV20-1 to TRBJ2-7; TRBD1 is a possible D gene (5 bases). CDR3 size: 14 residues. Germline CDR1 DFQATT, CDR2 SNEGSKA (reference sequence). Between the trimmed V and J ends, which lost 5 bases and 2 bases, there was a span of 16 bases. CDR3 loop: CSAYGHLGAYEQYF. CDR3 DNA, as far as it was read: TGCAGTGCTTATGGACACTTAGGGGCCTACGAG.

There are many counts of this clone. The read falls 3 residues short of the CDR3 end, and the missing part is taken from the germline J gene. The chain couples TRBV30 to TRBJ1-1, with 7 bases aligning to TRBD1. There are 15 residues in the CDR3. V shed 5 bases, J shed 7 bases, and the junction held 16 bases outside the gene matches. The germline V gene encodes CDR1 GTSNPN and CDR2 SVGIG (reference sequence). The sequenced CDR3 bases are TGTGCCTGGGCCGCTATCGGACAGGTCCGAGGTGAA. It is translated as CAWAAIGQVRGE. In full, the CDR3 is CAWAAIGQVRGEAFF.

This clone is medium-sized within its sample. The missing CDR3 end, 3 residues past where the read stops, is filled in from the germline J gene. The chain employs TRBV6-1 and TRBJ2-7, with 8 positions matching TRBD1. With 3 bases clipped from V and 5 bases from J, the junction kept 3 bases outside the gene matches. Germline V gene sequence: CDR1 MNHNS, CDR2 SASEGT. This CDR3 region has 13 residues. The CDR3 reads CASSDPGGNEQYF. Partial CDR3 DNA: TGTGCCAGCAGTGACCCAGGGGGCAACGAG.

At least ten counts were recorded for this clone. The sequenced fragment ends 3 residues before the CDR3 boundary, so the rest is inferred from the germline J gene. This chain links TRBV20-1 with TRBJ2-7, with D perhaps matching TRBD1 (5 bases). The CDR3 has 16 amino acids. Between the trimmed V and J ends, which lost 4 bases and 1 base, there was a span of 20 bases. Germline CDR1 DFQATT, CDR2 SNEGSKA (reference sequence). CDR3 loop: CSANDPLGRGSYEQYF. CDR3 bases read: TGCAGTGCTAATGACCCCCTGGGTAGGGGTTCCTACGAG.

This clone has ten or more counts. The CDR3 end falls 3 residues outside the read, so it is completed with the germline J gene. The chain joins TRBV30 to TRBJ1-1; 7 bases line up with TRBD1. The V gene's germline CDR1 is GTSNPN and CDR2 SVGIG (reference sequence). V shed 5 bases, J shed 5 bases, and the junction held 8 bases outside the gene matches. The CDR3 is 13 amino acids. The sequenced CDR3 bases are TGTGCCTGGGGGGACAGTCACCGGACTGAA. Its protein product is CAWGDSHRTE. The whole CDR3 sequence is CAWGDSHRTEAFF.

Points on this clone: The read is 3 residues too short to cover the CDR3 end, so that end is filled in from the germline J gene. This chain links TRBV19 with TRBJ2-2; TRBD1 agrees at 7 bases. Germline trimming cut 5 bases from V and 0 bases from J; bases unmatched to any gene: 6. CDR1 and CDR2 from the germline V gene are LNHDA and SQIVND (reference sequence). The CDR3 spans 16 residues. Partial CDR3 DNA: TGTGCCAGTAGTCCCCGACAGGGACCGAACACCGGGGAG. Encoded protein: CASSPRQGPNTGE. The full CDR3 reads CASSPRQGPNTGELFF.

This clone was counted a few times. Partial CDR3 DNA: TGCGCCAGCAGCCCTGGACTATTCACAGATACG. It specifies CASSPGLFTDT. The full CDR3 protein is CASSPGLFTDTQYF. The genes are TRBV5-1 and TRBJ2-3; tentative D call: TRBD2 (6 bases). The CDR3 extends 3 residues past the end of the read, so its final part is completed from the germline J gene. Germline V gives CDR1 SGHRS, CDR2 YFSETQ. The V gene lost 4 bases and the J gene lost 2 bases, with 11 bases spanning the gap. CDR3 length: 14 residues. The full variable domain, completed using reference TRBV5-1 and TRBJ2-3, is KAGVTQTPRYLIKTRGQQVTLSCSPISGHRSVSWYQQTPGQGLQFLFEYFSETQRNKGNFPGRFSGRQFSNSRSEMNVSTLELGDSALYLCASSPGLFTDTQYFGPGTRLTVL.

This clone was picked up many times. The sequenced fragment ends 3 residues before the CDR3 boundary, so the rest is inferred from the germline J gene. The chain links TRBV5-5 to TRBJ2-7; no firm D call. This CDR3 is built from 14 residues. Per the germline V gene, CDR1 is SGHKS and CDR2 is YYEKEE (reference sequence). Trimming stripped 0 bases from V and 5 bases from J, with 12 bases between. This chain's CDR3 is CASSLAARLNEQYF. CDR3 bases read: TGTGCCAGCAGCTTGGCGGCGCGGTTGAACGAG. The complete variable domain, with remaining parts taken from reference TRBV5-5 and TRBJ2-7, reads DAGVTQSPTHLIKTRGQQVTLRCSPISGHKSVSWYQQVLGQGPQFIFQYYEKEERGRGNFPDRFSARQFPNYSSELNVNALLLGDSALYLCASSLAARLNEQYFGPGTRLTVT.

Ten or more counts support this clone. Coverage ceases 3 residues before the CDR3 finishes, and the germline J gene fills in the end. The V gene is TRBV5-1, the J gene TRBJ2-3, with 11 bases that match TRBD1. The CDR3 runs 16 residues. The J segment lost 5 bases and the V segment lost 4 bases, leaving 9 bases of the junction unmatched. CDR1 and CDR2 from the germline V gene are SGHRS and YFSETQ. CDR3 protein: CASSVTGQGAIDTQYF. CDR3 DNA, as far as it was read: TGCGCCAGCAGCGTGACCGGACAGGGGGCGATAGATACG.

Notes on this clone: The read finishes 3 residues shy of the CDR3 end, and the germline J gene is used to complete it. The rearrangement joins TRBV5-6 to TRBJ1-2; 7 bases align to TRBD1. The length of the CDR3 is 14 residues. From germline, CDR1 is SGHDT and CDR2 YYEEEE. Trimming took 0 bases from V and 5 from J; bases not matched to a gene: 4. Incomplete CDR3 DNA: TGTGCCAGCAGCTTGGGTAGACAGGGTTATGGC. Translating gives CASSLGRQGYG. The full-length CDR3 reads as CASSLGRQGYGYTF. The full variable domain, completed using reference TRBV5-6 and TRBJ1-2, is DAGVTQSPTHLIKTRGQQVTLRCSPKSGHDTVSWYQQALGQGPQFIFQYYEEEERQRGNFPDRFSGHQFPNYSSELNVNALLLGDSALYLCASSLGRQGYGYTFGSGTRLTVV.

This clone was seen repeatedly, ten times or more. From the germline J gene comes the end of the CDR3, since the read stops 3 residues before it. V is TRBV10-3 and J is TRBJ1-1; 7 bases are shared with TRBD1. V lost 2 bases, J lost 1 base, and 1 base stayed unmatched. Germline-derived CDR1 and CDR2 are ENHRY and SYGVKD. The CDR3 is made up of 14 amino acids. The covered CDR3 bases are TGTGCCATCAGTGAGGCAGGGGGGAACACTGAA. This translates into CAISEAGGNTE. The full CDR3 is CAISEAGGNTEAFF.

Notes on this clone: Relative to the germline gene, one junction end is altered; a read error may explain this. The CDR3 end is not reached by the read, which stops 3 residues before it; the germline J gene fills it in. J is TRBJ2-5 and V is TRBV7-9; no definite D call. Germline CDR1 SEHNR, CDR2 FQNEAQ (reference sequence). The CDR3 runs to 11 residues. This chain's CDR3 is CSSSLRETQYF. The sequenced part of the CDR3 DNA is TGTTCCAGCAGCTTAAGGGAGACC.

This clone occurred a few times. The read comes to an end 3 residues before the CDR3 does, leaving the germline J gene to fill in the end. This rearrangement joins TRBV18 to TRBJ2-7; 10 bases agree with TRBD2. Trimming at V came to 6 bases and at J to 5 bases, leaving 10 bases not matched to a gene. Germline CDR1 reads KGHSH; CDR2 reads LQKENI. This CDR3 has 15 amino acids. This chain's CDR3 is CASSPGSGRPNEQYF. The CDR3 bases that were read are TGTGCCAGCTCTCCCGGTAGCGGGAGGCCCAACGAG.

This clone was detected ten times or more. The read ends 3 residues early relative to the CDR3; the germline J gene fills the gap. This sequence joins TRBV30 and TRBJ2-3; D gene uncertain. The CDR3 runs to 11 residues. CDR1 is GTSNPN, CDR2 SVGIG, per germline (reference sequence). Between the trimmed V and J ends, which lost 2 bases and 5 bases, there was a span of 5 bases. The CDR3 loop reads CAWSRGDTQYF. Incomplete CDR3 DNA: TGTGCCTGGAGTAGAGGAGATACG.

This clone was recorded a few times. The CDR3 goes on 3 residues after the read ends, and that part is filled in from the germline J gene. J is TRBJ2-1 and V is TRBV7-7; D is perhaps TRBD1 (6 bases). Germline V gives CDR1 SSHAT, CDR2 FNYEAQ (reference sequence). V lost 5 bases, J lost 9 bases, and 11 bases lay in between. This CDR3 has 12 amino acids. The CDR3 is CASSPEGVEQFF. Partial CDR3 DNA: TGTGCCAGCAGCCCTGAGGGGGTTGAG.

In this sample, this clone turned up many times. The observed sequence ends 3 residues before the CDR3 terminus, with the missing tail filled in from the germline J gene. The rearrangement uses TRBV14 and TRBJ2-4; D is uncertain. Trimming shortened V by 1 base and J by 7 bases, and 11 bases separated the two germline ends. Looked up from germline, CDR1 is SGHDN and CDR2 is FVKESK. The CDR3 has 14 residues. The CDR3 loop is CASSQGSWANIQYF. CDR3 DNA, as far as it was read: TGTGCCAGCAGCCAAGGGTCCTGGGCGAACATT.

This clone was detected only a few times. Read coverage stops 3 residues before the CDR3 terminus; the germline J gene supplies the remainder. The rearrangement links TRBV19 to TRBJ2-1, with 8 bases lining up with TRBD2. Germline V gene sequence: CDR1 LNHDA, CDR2 SQIVND (reference sequence). The CDR3 has 15 residues. Losses at the gene ends were 6 bases for V and 2 bases for J; bases not matched to a gene: 6. CDR3 bases read: TGTGCCAGTAGCTTTAGCGGGGCTACCTACAATGAG. This codes for CASSFSGATYNE. The full CDR3 sequence reads CASSFSGATYNEQFF.

In its sample, this clone is medium-sized. The read terminates 3 residues before the CDR3 end, so the remaining end is supplied by the germline J gene. J is TRBJ1-2 and V is TRBV7-2; TRBD1 aligns across 7 bases. Germline V CDR1 and CDR2: SGHTA, FQGNSA. J lost 0 bases, V lost 5 bases, and 3 bases had no gene match. The CDR3 totals 14 residues. The CDR3 bases that were read are TGTGCCAGCAGCCCTGGGACAGCTAACTATGGC. Encoded protein: CASSPGTANYG. The complete CDR3 protein is CASSPGTANYGYTF. The variable domain in full, completed from reference TRBV7-2 and TRBJ1-2, reads GAGVSQSPSNKVTEKGKDVELRCDPISGHTALYWYRQSLGQGLEFLIYFQGNSAPDKSGLPSDRFSAERTGGSVSTLTIQRTQQEDSAVYLCASSPGTANYGYTFGSGTRLTVV.

This clone appeared many times. Read data end 3 residues before the CDR3 end; the end is taken from the germline J gene. J is TRBJ1-4 and V is TRBV5-4, with TRBD1 matching 9 bases. This CDR3 has 15 residues. In germline, CDR1 is SGHNT, CDR2 YYREEE (reference sequence). J gave up 5 bases and V 4 bases, and 6 bases lay outside the gene matches. The covered CDR3 bases are TGTGCCAGCAGCACGACAGGGGGTCAAAATGAAAAA. It encodes CASSTTGGQNEK. The full CDR3 protein reads CASSTTGGQNEKLFF.

This clone was seen a handful of times. From the germline J gene comes the end of the CDR3, since the read stops 3 residues before it. The chain links TRBV5-1 to TRBJ2-5, with 7 bases lining up with TRBD2. V shed 1 base and J 5 bases; nucleotides not matched to a gene: 2. The CDR3 consists of 13 residues. The germline V gene has CDR1 SGHRS and CDR2 YFSETQ. Here the CDR3 reads CASSLTSVETQYF. The sequenced CDR3 bases are TGCGCCAGCAGCTTGACTAGCGTGGAGACC.

This clone was detected many times. The read finishes 3 residues shy of the CDR3 end, and the germline J gene is used to complete it. The V gene is TRBV23-1, the J gene TRBJ2-5; 7 bases align to TRBD1. TRBV23-1 has ORF status, its function being uncertain. V was pared by 0 bases and J by 5 bases, with 15 bases of the junction left unmatched. This CDR3 has 18 amino acids. This CDR3 is CASSQSRQGKRTSETQYF. The DNA read from the CDR3 is TGCGCCAGCAGTCAATCCCGACAGGGAAAAAGGACGTCGGAGACC.

At least ten counts were recorded for this clone. The sequenced fragment ends 3 residues before the CDR3 boundary, so the rest is inferred from the germline J gene. The chain links TRBV29-1 to TRBJ1-1; the D is unclear. With 5 bases removed from V and 5 bases from J, the gap between germline ends came to 18 bases. Germline lookup yields CDR1 SQVTM and CDR2 ANQGSEA. The CDR3 is 14 residues long. This chain's CDR3 is CSVTRGGRGTEAFF. The CDR3 DNA, read in part, is TGCAGCGTTACCCGGGGAGGGAGAGGGACTGAA. Supplemented by reference TRBV29-1 and TRBJ1-1, the full variable domain reads SAVISQKPSRDICQRGTSLTIQCQVDSQVTMMFWYRQQPGQSLTLIATANQGSEATYESGFVIDKFPISRPNLTFSTLTVSNMSPEDSSIYLCSVTRGGRGTEAFFGQGTRLTVV.

Comments on this clone: The read ends 3 residues early relative to the CDR3; the germline J gene fills the gap. This chain joins TRBV23-1 and TRBJ2-5; TRBD1 matches 7 bases. TRBV23-1 is an open reading frame, and its role is uncertain. J was trimmed by 5 bases and V by 3 bases; bases with no gene match: 15. The CDR3 extends over 17 amino acids. The CDR3 sequence is CASSQHHGDRSPETQYF. The CDR3 bases that were read are TGCGCCAGCAGTCAGCACCATGGGGACAGATCTCCGGAGACC.

This clone was found many times. The read comes to an end 3 residues before the CDR3 does, leaving the germline J gene to fill in the end. V is TRBV2 and J is TRBJ1-1; D perhaps matches TRBD1 (5 bases). The V gene lost 9 bases and the J gene lost 0 bases, with 11 bases spanning the gap. The CDR3 is 13 amino acids. Germline lookup yields CDR1 SNHLY and CDR2 FYNNEI. Here the CDR3 reads CARPTELNTEAFF. Partial CDR3 DNA: TGTGCCAGGCCGACAGAACTGAACACTGAA.

This clone has at least ten counts. The read finishes 3 residues shy of the CDR3 end, and the germline J gene is used to complete it. The rearrangement joins TRBV20-1 to TRBJ2-7; D gene uncertain. Germline-derived CDR1 and CDR2 are DFQATT and SNEGSKA (reference sequence). V was shortened by 0 bases and J by 4 bases, with 7 bases between the two germline ends. The CDR3 contains 12 residues. Incomplete CDR3 DNA: TGCAGTGCTAGAGATCGCAGATACGAG. This gives the protein CSARDRRYE. Given in full, the CDR3 is CSARDRRYEQYF.

This clone was seen more than once but under ten times. The read terminates 3 residues ahead of where the CDR3 ends, so the germline J gene completes it. The chain links TRBV6-2 or TRBV6-3 to TRBJ2-7, with a tentative D call TRBD1 (6 bases). Germline V gene sequence: CDR1 MNHEY, CDR2 SVGEGT. Trimming cost V 6 bases and J 2 bases, with 11 bases left between them. This CDR3 comprises 13 residues. CDR3 DNA, as far as it was read: TGTGCCAGCAGACGTACAGGGCCCTACGAG. This encodes CASRRTGPYE. The complete CDR3 protein is CASRRTGPYEQYF.

This clone was counted only a few times. The read terminates 3 residues before the CDR3 end, so the remaining end is supplied by the germline J gene. The V gene is TRBV11-2, the J gene TRBJ2-1, with D possibly matching TRBD2 (7 bases). The CDR3 runs to 15 residues. Trimming left V 2 bases short and J 7 bases short, with 15 bases between. CDR1 and CDR2 (germline): SGHAT, FQNNGV. CDR3 in amino acids: CASSLRGGIGNEQFF. The DNA read from the CDR3 is TGTGCCAGCAGCTTAAGGGGGGGCATTGGAAATGAG.

This clone was counted between two and nine times. The CDR3 goes on 3 residues after the read ends, and that part is filled in from the germline J gene. V is TRBV7-2 and J is TRBJ2-2, with a tentative D call TRBD2 (6 bases). Germline CDR1 reads SGHTA; CDR2 reads FQGNSA. The CDR3 contains 15 residues. V lost 3 bases, J lost 4 bases, and 12 bases lay in between. The sequenced part of the CDR3 DNA is TGTGCCAGCAGCTTCCGGACTACCGGCACCGGGGAG. This sequence encodes CASSFRTTGTGE. The CDR3, in full, reads CASSFRTTGTGELFF.

This clone was observed a handful of times. The DNA ends 3 residues before the CDR3 does, and the rest of the CDR3 is filled in from the germline J gene. The chain combines TRBV20-1 with TRBJ2-7; possibly TRBD1 for D (7 bases). The CDR3 is 15 residues long. The germline V gene encodes CDR1 DFQATT and CDR2 SNEGSKA (reference sequence). V dropped 0 bases and J dropped 4 bases, with 16 bases sitting between them. CDR3 sequence: CSARDEGRGVYEQYF. The CDR3 bases that were read are TGCAGTGCTAGAGATGAGGGCAGGGGGGTGTACGAG.

This clone was observed a few times. The CDR3 goes on 3 residues after the read ends, and that part is filled in from the germline J gene. The chain links TRBV19 to TRBJ1-1; TRBD1 might be the D (6 bases). This CDR3 has 14 amino acids. Per germline, CDR1 LNHDA and CDR2 SQIVND (reference sequence). With 3 bases removed from V and 6 bases from J, the gap between germline ends came to 14 bases. The CDR3 loop is CASSITGSGAEAFF. The sequenced CDR3 bases are TGTGCCAGTAGTATTACAGGGTCCGGGGCTGAA. Full variable domain (missing parts from reference TRBV19 and TRBJ1-1): DGGITQSPKYLFRKEGQNVTLSCEQNLNHDAMYWYRQDPGQGLRLIYYSQIVNDFQKGDIAEGYSVSREKKESFPLTVTSAQKNPTAFYLCASSITGSGAEAFFGQGTRLTVV.